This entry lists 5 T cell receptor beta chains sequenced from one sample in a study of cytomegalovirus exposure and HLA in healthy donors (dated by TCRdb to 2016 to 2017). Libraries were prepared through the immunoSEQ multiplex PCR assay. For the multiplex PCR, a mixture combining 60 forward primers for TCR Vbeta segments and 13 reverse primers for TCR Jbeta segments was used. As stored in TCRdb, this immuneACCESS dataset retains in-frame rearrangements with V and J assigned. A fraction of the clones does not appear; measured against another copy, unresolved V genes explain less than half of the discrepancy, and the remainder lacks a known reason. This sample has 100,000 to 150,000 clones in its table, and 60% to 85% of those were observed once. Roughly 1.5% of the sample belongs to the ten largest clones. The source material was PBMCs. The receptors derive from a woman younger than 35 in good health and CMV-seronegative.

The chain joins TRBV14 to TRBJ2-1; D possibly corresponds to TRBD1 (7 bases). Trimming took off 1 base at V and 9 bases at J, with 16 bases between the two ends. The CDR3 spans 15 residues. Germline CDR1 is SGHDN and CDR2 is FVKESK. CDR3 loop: CASSQVGGGLLEQFF. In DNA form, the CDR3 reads TGTGCCAGCAGCCAAGTCGGAGGGGGCCTTCTTGAGCAGTTCTTC.

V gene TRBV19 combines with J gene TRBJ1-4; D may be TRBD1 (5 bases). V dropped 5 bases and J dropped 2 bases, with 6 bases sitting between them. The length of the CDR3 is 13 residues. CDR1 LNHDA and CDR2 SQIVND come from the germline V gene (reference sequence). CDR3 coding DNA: TGTGCCAGTAGTGGGGGGACTAATGAAAAACTGTTTTTT. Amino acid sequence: CASSGGTNEKLFF.

The CDR3 is CAWNLPGLAGGPMQFF. The CDR3 nucleotides read TGTGCCTGGAACCTTCCGGGACTAGCGGGAGGGCCGATGCAGTTCTTC. V gene TRBV30 combines with J gene TRBJ2-1, with TRBD2 matching over 16 bases. The CDR3 has 16 amino acids. The V segment lost 4 bases and the J segment 12 bases; nucleotides outside the gene matches: 12. The V gene's germline CDR1 is GTSNPN and CDR2 SVGIG (reference sequence).

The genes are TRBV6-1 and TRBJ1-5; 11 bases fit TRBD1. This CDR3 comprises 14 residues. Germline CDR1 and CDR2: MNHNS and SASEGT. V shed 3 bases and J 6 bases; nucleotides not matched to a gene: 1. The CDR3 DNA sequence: TGTGCCAGCAGTGAGGGGACAGGGGGTCAGCCCCAGCATTTT. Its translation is CASSEGTGGQPQHF.

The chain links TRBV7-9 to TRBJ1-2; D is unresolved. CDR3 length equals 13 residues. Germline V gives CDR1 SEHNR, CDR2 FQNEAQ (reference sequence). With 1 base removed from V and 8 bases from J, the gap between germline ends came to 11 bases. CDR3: CASSLGPPGGYTF. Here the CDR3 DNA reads TGTGCCAGCAGCTTAGGGCCCCCGGGAGGCTACACCTTC.